This T cell receptor (beta chain) was obtained from a study of T cell responses to AZD1222 COVID-19 vaccine. This CDR3 region has 15 residues. V lost 0 bases to trimming and J lost 10 bases; unmatched junction nucleotides: 8. CDR1 is MDHEN and CDR2 is SYDVKM in the germline V gene. The data were produced by immunoSEQ multiplex PCR, yet TCRdb's version contains in-frame clones alone and is incomplete. The table records around 100,000 clones, roughly 85% of them present only once. With respect to this clone: Its target is unknown.

Study-level points and caveats: Only six AZD1222 recipients tested seropositive at baseline. Variant regions that are unmutated are reportedly the target of nearly half of spike-specific TCRs. Mostly white British, mostly female donors; authors suggested clonal diversity may be underestimated. Repertoires were obtained solely post-peak T cell response.

The receptor was isolated from an adult who received the AZD1222 COVID-19 vaccine. The rearrangement uses TRBV28 and TRBJ2-7; 11 bases are a match to TRBD1. This material consisted of peripheral blood, taken 28 days after the second AZD1222 dose. The CDR3, as DNA: TGTGCCAGCAGTTTATGGGGGACAGGGGGAAACAGCCAGTACTTC. Its translation is CASSLWGTGGNSQYF.